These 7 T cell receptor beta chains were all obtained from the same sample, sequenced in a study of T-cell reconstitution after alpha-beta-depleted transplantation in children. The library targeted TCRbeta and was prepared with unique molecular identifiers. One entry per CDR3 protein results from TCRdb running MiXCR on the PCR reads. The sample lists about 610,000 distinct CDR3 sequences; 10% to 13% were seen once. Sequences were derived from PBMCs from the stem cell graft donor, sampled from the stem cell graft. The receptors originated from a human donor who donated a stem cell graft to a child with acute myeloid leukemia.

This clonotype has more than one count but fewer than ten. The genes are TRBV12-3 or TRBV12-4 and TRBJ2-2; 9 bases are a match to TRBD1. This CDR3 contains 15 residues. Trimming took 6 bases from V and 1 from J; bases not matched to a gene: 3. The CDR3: CASRGQGRNTGELFF. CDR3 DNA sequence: TGTGCCAGCAGGGGACAGGGCAGGAACACCGGGGAGCTGTTTTTT.

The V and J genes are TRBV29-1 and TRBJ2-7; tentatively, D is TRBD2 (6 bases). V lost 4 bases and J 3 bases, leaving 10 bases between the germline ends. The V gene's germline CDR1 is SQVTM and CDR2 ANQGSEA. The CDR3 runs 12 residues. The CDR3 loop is CSVGLDGYEQYF. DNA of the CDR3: TGCAGCGTTGGACTAGACGGCTACGAGCAGTACTTC.

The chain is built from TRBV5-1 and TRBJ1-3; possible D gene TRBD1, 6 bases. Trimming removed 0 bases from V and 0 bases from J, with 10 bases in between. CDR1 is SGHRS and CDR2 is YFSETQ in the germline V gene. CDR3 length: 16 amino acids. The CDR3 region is CASSLGQVFSGNTIYF. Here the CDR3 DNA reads TGCGCCAGCAGCTTGGGACAGGTCTTCTCTGGAAACACCATATATTTT.

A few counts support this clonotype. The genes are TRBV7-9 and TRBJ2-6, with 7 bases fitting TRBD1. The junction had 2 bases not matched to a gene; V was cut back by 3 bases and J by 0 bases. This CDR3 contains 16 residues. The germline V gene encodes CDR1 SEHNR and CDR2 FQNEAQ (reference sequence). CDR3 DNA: TGTGCCAGCAGCTTGGGACAGTTCTCTGGGGCCAACGTCCTGACTTTC. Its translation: CASSLGQFSGANVLTF.

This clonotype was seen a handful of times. The CDR3 loop is CASSPPLARRWETQYF. In nucleotides, the CDR3 is TGTGCCAGCAGCCCACCCCTAGCGAGGAGATGGGAGACCCAGTACTTC. The V gene is TRBV7-9, the J gene TRBJ2-5; a weak D match, TRBD2 (6 bases). CDR3 length equals 16 residues. Germline V gene sequence: CDR1 SEHNR, CDR2 FQNEAQ (reference sequence). V was clipped by 5 bases and J by 5 bases, with 21 bases between them.

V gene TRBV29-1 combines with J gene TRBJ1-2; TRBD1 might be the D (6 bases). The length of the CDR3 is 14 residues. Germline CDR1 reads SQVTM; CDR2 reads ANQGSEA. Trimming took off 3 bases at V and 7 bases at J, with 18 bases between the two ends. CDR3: CSVEEGGSSSGYTF. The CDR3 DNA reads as TGCAGCGTTGAGGAGGGGGGGTCTTCTTCTGGCTACACCTTC.

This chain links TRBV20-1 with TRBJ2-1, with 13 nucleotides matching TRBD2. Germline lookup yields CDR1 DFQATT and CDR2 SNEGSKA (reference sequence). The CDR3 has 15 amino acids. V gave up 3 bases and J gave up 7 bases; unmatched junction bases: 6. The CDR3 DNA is TGCAGTGCTAGTCCGACTAGCGGGAGGCCTAATGAGCAGTTCTTC. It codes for CSASPTSGRPNEQFF.